Below are 8 T cell receptor beta chains sequenced from a single sample in a study of blood T cell repertoires in COVID-19. Method: immunoSEQ multiplex PCR; TCRdb's copy keeps in-frame clones and lacks some. The profile covers over 150,000 clones, with around 84% appearing a single time and approximately 2.5% taken by the ten largest. The material sequenced was peripheral blood. These TCRs come from a man in his forties with active or convalescent COVID-19.

This clone was seen only a few times. The sample carries other DNA sequences with the same CDR3. This chain joins TRBV10-3 and TRBJ1-2, with TRBD1 identical over 9 bases. From germline, CDR1 is ENHRY and CDR2 SYGVKD. The CDR3 sequence is 13 residues long. Germline trimming cut 2 bases from V and 5 bases from J; bases unmatched to any gene: 0. The CDR3 region is CAISEGQGYGYTF. In nucleotides, the CDR3 is TGTGCCATCAGTGAGGGACAGGGGTATGGCTACACCTTC.

This clone was observed a few times. The V gene is TRBV5-3, the J gene TRBJ1-5, with unresolved D. TRBV5-3 is an open reading frame whose function is uncertain. The V and J ends lost 4 bases and 2 bases respectively, with 10 bases between them. The CDR3 has 14 amino acids. The CDR3 spells CARSLRVGNQPQHF. The DNA for the CDR3 is TGTGCCAGAAGCCTTAGAGTTGGCAATCAGCCCCAGCATTTT.

V usage is TRBV7-6 and J usage is TRBJ1-4, with 10 bases identical to TRBD1. Germline V gene data show CDR1 as SGHVS and CDR2 as FNYEAQ. CDR3 size: 14 residues. After removal of 5 bases from V and 5 bases from J, the junction contained 2 bases not matched to a gene. The CDR3 sequence is CASSVDRGNEKLFF. In nucleotides, the CDR3 is TGTGCCAGCAGCGTGGACAGGGGGAATGAAAAACTGTTTTTT.

V and J are TRBV2 and TRBJ1-5, with D tentatively TRBD1 (6 bases). With 7 bases removed from V and 3 bases from J, the gap between germline ends came to 10 bases. Germline CDR1 SNHLY, CDR2 FYNNEI. This CDR3 is built from 13 residues. CDR3 nucleotides: TGTGCCAGCAACAGGGTCTCCAATCAGCCCCAGCATTTT. Its translation is CASNRVSNQPQHF.

The rearrangement links TRBV27 to TRBJ1-2, with TRBD1 matching over 7 bases. CDR3 size: 13 residues. Trimming took 6 bases from V and 4 from J; bases not matched to a gene: 5. CDR1 MNHEY and CDR2 SMNVEV come from the germline V gene (reference sequence). The DNA of the CDR3 is TGTGCCAGCAGCCCGGACAGGAGCTATGGCTACACCTTC. It translates to CASSPDRSYGYTF.

The chain employs TRBV7-9 and TRBJ2-5, with 7 bases identical to TRBD2. Germline V CDR1 and CDR2: SEHNR, FQNEAQ (reference sequence). The V segment lost 1 base and the J segment 1 base; nucleotides outside the gene matches: 0. The CDR3 sequence is 14 residues long. CDR3 nucleotides: TGTGCCAGCAGCTTAGGACTAGCCCAAGAGACCCAGTACTTC. This sequence encodes CASSLGLAQETQYF.

V gene TRBV6-9 combines with J gene TRBJ1-1; D may be TRBD1 (5 bases). The CDR3 loop spans 15 amino acids. V was cut by 3 bases and J by 1 base, with 12 bases left in between. Germline CDR1 and CDR2: MNHGY and SVAAGI. CDR3 sequence: CASSYTQGGNTEAFF. In nucleotides, the CDR3 is TGTGCCAGCAGTTACACCCAGGGAGGGAACACTGAAGCTTTCTTT.

The V call is TRBV4-1, the J call TRBJ1-2; no clear D. CDR3 length: 11 amino acids. CDR1 and CDR2 (germline): MGHRA, YSYEKL. V was pared by 1 base and J by 5 bases, with 2 bases between. This chain's CDR3 is CASSQAYGYTF. As DNA, the CDR3 is TGCGCCAGCAGCCAAGCTTATGGCTACACCTTC.